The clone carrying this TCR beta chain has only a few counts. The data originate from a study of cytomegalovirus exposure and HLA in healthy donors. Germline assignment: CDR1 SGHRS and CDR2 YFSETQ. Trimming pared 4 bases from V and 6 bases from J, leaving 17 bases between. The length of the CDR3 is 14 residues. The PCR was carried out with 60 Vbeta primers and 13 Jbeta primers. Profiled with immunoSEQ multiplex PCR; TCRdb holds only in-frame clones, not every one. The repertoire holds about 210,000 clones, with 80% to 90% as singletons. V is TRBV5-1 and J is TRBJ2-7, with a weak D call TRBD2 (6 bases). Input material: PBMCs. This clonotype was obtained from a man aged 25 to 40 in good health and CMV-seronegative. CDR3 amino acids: CASSPTSTRSEQYF. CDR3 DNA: TGCGCCAGCAGCCCGACGTCGACTAGATCCGAGCAGTACTTC.